A selection of T cell receptor beta chains follows, all from one sample in a study of Ad26.COV2.S vaccination and SARS-CoV-2 variants. TCRdb's table, derived via immunoSEQ multiplex PCR, lists solely in-frame clones and lacks some. The profile shows roughly 420,000 clones, approximately 92% of them singletons. The sample was peripheral blood, taken in a trial of Ad26.COV2.S vaccine versus placebo. These receptors all come from a person between 18 and 60 years old who received the Ad26.COV2.S COVID-19 vaccine or a placebo. Both conserved end residues are part of each CDR3. The order of the fields is V gene, D gene, CDR3 length, J gene, CDR3 protein. A D gene is named only where the DNA matches it firmly.

v_gene: TRBV23-1
d_gene: -
len: 16
j_gene: TRBJ1-5
CDR3aa: CASSPQDGNSNQPQHF

v_gene: TRBV4-2
d_gene: -
len: 14
j_gene: TRBJ2-2
CDR3aa: CASSQGGPPVELFF

v_gene: TRBV2
d_gene: -
len: 12
j_gene: TRBJ1-2
CDR3aa: CASSVGDYGYTF

v_gene: TRBV4-2
d_gene: TRBD2
len: 14
j_gene: TRBJ2-1
CDR3aa: CASAVLAEYNEQFF

v_gene: TRBV7-8
d_gene: -
len: 13
j_gene: TRBJ1-6
CDR3aa: CASSLRGNSPLHF

v_gene: TRBV7-2
d_gene: TRBD1
len: 15
j_gene: TRBJ2-7
CDR3aa: CASSPTGTVSYEQYF

v_gene: TRBV5-1
d_gene: -
len: 14
j_gene: TRBJ1-1
CDR3aa: CASSWGYGGTEAFF

v_gene: TRBV27
d_gene: TRBD1
len: 14
j_gene: TRBJ1-1
CDR3aa: CASTLGGLNTEAFF

v_gene: TRBV9
d_gene: -
len: 14
j_gene: TRBJ2-1
CDR3aa: CASSALLRGKEQFF

v_gene: TRBV4-3
d_gene: -
len: 15
j_gene: TRBJ1-5
CDR3aa: CASSQGAGLNQPQHF

v_gene: TRBV6-5
d_gene: TRBD2
len: 16
j_gene: TRBJ2-1
CDR3aa: CASSYSPSGTYNEQFF

v_gene: TRBV4-1
d_gene: -
len: 15
j_gene: TRBJ2-2
CDR3aa: CASSLETSLMVELFF

v_gene: TRBV7-2
d_gene: TRBD1
len: 14
j_gene: TRBJ2-2
CDR3aa: CASRRTGVTGELFF

v_gene: TRBV7-9
d_gene: -
len: 16
j_gene: TRBJ1-5
CDR3aa: CASSLAWGGSNQPQHF

v_gene: TRBV30
d_gene: -
len: 13
j_gene: TRBJ2-5
CDR3aa: CAWSSWGLETQYF

v_gene: TRBV6-5
d_gene: -
len: 15
j_gene: TRBJ1-2
CDR3aa: CASSYSRSRGEGYTF

v_gene: TRBV6-1
d_gene: -
len: 10
j_gene: TRBJ1-2
CDR3aa: CASSEGGYTF

v_gene: TRBV30
d_gene: TRBD2
len: 15
j_gene: TRBJ2-2
CDR3aa: CAWSVLAGVTGELFF

v_gene: TRBV20-1
d_gene: -
len: 15
j_gene: TRBJ1-5
CDR3aa: CSASEQEYSNQPQHF

v_gene: TRBV10-3
d_gene: -
len: 16
j_gene: TRBJ2-5
CDR3aa: CAISNLPAGAGETQYF

v_gene: TRBV4-1
d_gene: -
len: 14
j_gene: TRBJ2-7
CDR3aa: CASSQPRVKGEQYF

v_gene: TRBV18
d_gene: -
len: 14
j_gene: TRBJ2-5
CDR3aa: CASSPPNSRGTQYF

v_gene: TRBV7-2
d_gene: -
len: 14
j_gene: TRBJ2-5
CDR3aa: CASSSRTPGGTQYF

v_gene: TRBV4-2
d_gene: -
len: 16
j_gene: TRBJ2-2
CDR3aa: CASSQDSGGSAGELFF

v_gene: TRBV2
d_gene: TRBD1
len: 14
j_gene: TRBJ1-4
CDR3aa: CASRDRAGGEKLFF

v_gene: TRBV4-3
d_gene: TRBD1
len: 16
j_gene: TRBJ1-2
CDR3aa: CASSLYRGNSNYGYTF

v_gene: TRBV7-6
d_gene: TRBD1
len: 17
j_gene: TRBJ2-2
CDR3aa: CASSNRQGAHITGELFF

v_gene: TRBV4-2
d_gene: -
len: 16
j_gene: TRBJ2-5
CDR3aa: CASSQGTTIQSETQYF

v_gene: TRBV5-1
d_gene: -
len: 16
j_gene: TRBJ1-2
CDR3aa: CASSLGRPRGIDGYTF

v_gene: TRBV6-5
d_gene: -
len: 15
j_gene: TRBJ1-5
CDR3aa: CASSYSRNREQPQHF

v_gene: TRBV12-5
d_gene: TRBD2
len: 19
j_gene: TRBJ2-1
CDR3aa: CASGLVAGLAGGNYNEQFF

v_gene: TRBV11-2
d_gene: -
len: 15
j_gene: TRBJ2-5
CDR3aa: CASSPSGRGFETQYF